Reported below is one TCR beta chain. No antigen is known for it. The sample comes from a study of T cell responses to AZD1222 COVID-19 vaccine. Only in-frame clones appear in the TCRdb table, and some are missing; sequencing was by immunoSEQ multiplex PCR. This sample has approximately 190,000 clones, with approximately 91% found just once. Study-level points and caveats: Two doses of AZD1222 preceded a rise in Spike-specific TCR breadth and depth. Targeting of unmutated variant regions was reportedly seen in nearly half of spike-specific TCRs. Spike-spanning, vaccine-associated CD4 TCRs were dominant at 160-218 and 743-854. The donor group comprised mostly white British people and more females; the analysis possibly underestimated clonal diversity.

Germline V CDR1 and CDR2: ENHRY, SYGVKD. The CDR3 sequence is 12 residues long. V dropped 5 bases and J dropped 0 bases, with 3 bases sitting between them. Specimen: peripheral blood, collected on day 0 of AZD1222 vaccination. This chain joins TRBV10-3 and TRBJ2-3; D call uncertain. The origin of this receptor is an adult in good health. The CDR3 DNA reads TGTGCCATCAGTAATAGCACAGATACGCAGTATTTT. Its translation is CAISNSTDTQYF.